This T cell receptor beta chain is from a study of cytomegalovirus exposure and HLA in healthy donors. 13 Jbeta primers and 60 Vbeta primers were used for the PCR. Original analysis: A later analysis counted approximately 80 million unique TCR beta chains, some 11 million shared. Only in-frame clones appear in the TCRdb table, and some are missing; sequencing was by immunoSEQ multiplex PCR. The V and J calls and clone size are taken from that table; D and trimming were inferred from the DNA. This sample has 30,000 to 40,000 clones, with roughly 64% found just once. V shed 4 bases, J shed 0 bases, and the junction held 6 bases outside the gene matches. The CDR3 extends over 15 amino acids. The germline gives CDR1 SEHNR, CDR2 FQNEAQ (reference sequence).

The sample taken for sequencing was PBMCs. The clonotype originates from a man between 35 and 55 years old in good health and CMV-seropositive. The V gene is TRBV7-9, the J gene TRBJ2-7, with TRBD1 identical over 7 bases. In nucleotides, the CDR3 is TGTGCCAGCAGCTCCTACAGGGGACCCTCCTACGAGCAGTACTTC. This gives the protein CASSSYRGPSYEQYF.